The rows below give T cell receptor beta chains drawn from one sample of a study of blood T cells in healthy people across ages. Via MiXCR, TCRdb re-called the 5' RACE reads, giving one row per CDR3 protein. The repertoire holds 1.2 million to 1.5 million distinct CDR3 sequences, with roughly 45% as singletons. The sequenced material came from blood. All receptors come from a young woman in good health. Both conserved end residues are part of each CDR3. The D gene is left open where the match is weak. The size of a clone is reported for some rows only, either as once, few or many, or as a class for expanded clones.

CDR3nt: TGTGCCAGCAGTTACTCCTCCATCGGGCCTACGCAGTATTTT
CDR3aa: CASSYSSIGPTQYF
len: 14
v_gene: TRBV6-5
abundance: few
j_gene: TRBJ2-3
d_gene: NA

CDR3nt: TGCAGTGCTAGAGCAGGGACTAGCGGGGCATCCTACGAGCAGTACTTC
CDR3aa: CSARAGTSGASYEQYF
len: 16
v_gene: TRBV20-1
abundance: NA
j_gene: TRBJ2-7
d_gene: TRBD2

CDR3nt: TGTGCCAGCGCAAAAGAGGGATTGAGCACTGAAGCTTTCTTT
CDR3aa: CASAKEGLSTEAFF
len: 14
v_gene: TRBV9
abundance: NA
j_gene: TRBJ1-1
d_gene: NA

CDR3nt: TGTGCCAGCAGAAGCGGGGGGCGTCAGAACACCGGGGAGCTGTTTTTT
CDR3aa: CASRSGGRQNTGELFF
len: 16
v_gene: TRBV3-1
abundance: NA
j_gene: TRBJ2-2
d_gene: TRBD2

CDR3nt: TGTGCCAGCAGCTTAGGGATGGTAGCGCCCTACAATGAGCAGTACTTC
CDR3aa: CASSLGMVAPYNEQYF
len: 16
v_gene: TRBV7-2
abundance: few
j_gene: TRBJ2-7
d_gene: NA

CDR3nt: TGCAGTGCTAGACAAGCGGGAGGACACCCCTACGAGCAGTACTTC
CDR3aa: CSARQAGGHPYEQYF
len: 15
v_gene: TRBV20-1
abundance: few
j_gene: TRBJ2-7
d_gene: TRBD2

CDR3nt: TGTGCCACCAGTGGTGAGGGTGGCTCCTACAATGAGCAGTTCTTC
CDR3aa: CATSGEGGSYNEQFF
len: 15
v_gene: TRBV24-1
abundance: few
j_gene: TRBJ2-1
d_gene: NA

CDR3nt: TGTGCCAGCAGCGCTGCGGGGCCGTATAATTCACCCCTCCACTTT
CDR3aa: CASSAAGPYNSPLHF
len: 15
v_gene: TRBV28
abundance: few
j_gene: TRBJ1-6
d_gene: NA

CDR3nt: TGTGCCATCAGAGGGGGGGACATCTCCTACGAGCAGTACTTC
CDR3aa: CAIRGGDISYEQYF
len: 14
v_gene: TRBV10-3
abundance: few
j_gene: TRBJ2-7
d_gene: NA

CDR3nt: TGTGCCAGCAGTTCCACCGGGGGTAGTCTCACAGATACGCAGTATTTT
CDR3aa: CASSSTGGSLTDTQYF
len: 16
v_gene: TRBV6-5
abundance: NA
j_gene: TRBJ2-3
d_gene: NA

CDR3nt: TGCAGCGTGGAGCTGGGGGGTCATGGCTACACCTTC
CDR3aa: CSVELGGHGYTF
len: 12
v_gene: TRBV29-1
abundance: NA
j_gene: TRBJ1-2
d_gene: NA

CDR3nt: TGTGCCACCAGCCTAGCGGGAGCATTTTTTAGGGAGACCCAGTACTTC
CDR3aa: CATSLAGAFFRETQYF
len: 16
v_gene: TRBV15
abundance: NA
j_gene: TRBJ2-5
d_gene: TRBD2

CDR3nt: TGTGCCAGCAGCCCCCCGGTGGGGGGGGGCACTGAAGCTTTCTTT
CDR3aa: CASSPPVGGGTEAFF
len: 15
v_gene: TRBV9
abundance: NA
j_gene: TRBJ1-1
d_gene: NA

CDR3nt: TGTGCCAGCAGTAAGCTAACCGGGACTAGCCGCGAGCAGTACTTC
CDR3aa: CASSKLTGTSREQYF
len: 15
v_gene: TRBV6-5
abundance: NA
j_gene: TRBJ2-7
d_gene: TRBD2

CDR3nt: TGTGCCAGCAGTTTACAGGGACTAGCCTACGAGCAGTACTTC
CDR3aa: CASSLQGLAYEQYF
len: 14
v_gene: TRBV28
abundance: NA
j_gene: TRBJ2-7
d_gene: TRBD2

CDR3nt: TGTGCCAGCAGTGATGGGCTAGCGGGCGGTCTTCTCTACGAGCAGTACTTC
CDR3aa: CASSDGLAGGLLYEQYF
len: 17
v_gene: TRBV25-1
abundance: NA
j_gene: TRBJ2-7
d_gene: TRBD2

CDR3nt: TGTGCCAGCAGTGAATGGGGAGAGGGAGGGGGAGAGACCCAGTACTTC
CDR3aa: CASSEWGEGGGETQYF
len: 16
v_gene: TRBV2
abundance: NA
j_gene: TRBJ2-5
d_gene: NA

CDR3nt: TGTGCCAGCAGTTCACTTGGACTCAAAGATTACAATGAGCAGTTCTTC
CDR3aa: CASSSLGLKDYNEQFF
len: 16
v_gene: TRBV27
abundance: NA
j_gene: TRBJ2-1
d_gene: NA

CDR3nt: TGCGCCAGCAGCTTCCTGGGTGCGGATGGCTACACCTTC
CDR3aa: CASSFLGADGYTF
len: 13
v_gene: TRBV5-1
abundance: NA
j_gene: TRBJ1-2
d_gene: NA

CDR3nt: TGCAGTGCTAGGGGATTAAAATTTGAAGCGGGCGGGAGAACAGATACGCAGTATTTT
CDR3aa: CSARGLKFEAGGRTDTQYF
len: 19
v_gene: TRBV20-1
abundance: NA
j_gene: TRBJ2-3
d_gene: TRBD2

CDR3nt: TGCGCCAGCAGTGAGTGGACTAGCGGGAGCCCCACCTACGAGCAGTACTTC
CDR3aa: CASSEWTSGSPTYEQYF
len: 17
v_gene: TRBV10-2
abundance: NA
j_gene: TRBJ2-7
d_gene: TRBD2

CDR3nt: TGCAGCGTCTTGGAGCTAGAAGCTTTCTTT
CDR3aa: CSVLELEAFF
len: 10
v_gene: TRBV29-1
abundance: NA
j_gene: TRBJ1-1
d_gene: NA

CDR3nt: TGTGCCAGCAGCCCCGGACAGGGACTCGAGCAGTACTTC
CDR3aa: CASSPGQGLEQYF
len: 13
v_gene: TRBV11-1
abundance: NA
j_gene: TRBJ2-7
d_gene: TRBD1

CDR3nt: TGCGCCAGCAGCCCAGGGTCTACTAATGAAAAACTGTTTTTT
CDR3aa: CASSPGSTNEKLFF
len: 14
v_gene: TRBV4-1
abundance: many
j_gene: TRBJ1-4
d_gene: NA

CDR3nt: TGTGCCAGCAGCCAAGAAAGCGCCAGGCAAGTTAATGAAAAACTGTTTTTT
CDR3aa: CASSQESARQVNEKLFF
len: 17
v_gene: TRBV4-2
abundance: NA
j_gene: TRBJ1-4
d_gene: NA

CDR3nt: TGCAGCGTTAGCAGTAGGGGGCCCCCATTGCCCCAGCATTTT
CDR3aa: CSVSSRGPPLPQHF
len: 14
v_gene: TRBV29-1
abundance: few
j_gene: TRBJ1-5
d_gene: TRBD1

CDR3nt: TGTGCCAGCAGATCGACTTCCCGGGACGGCAATAGCAATCAGCCCCAGCATTTT
CDR3aa: CASRSTSRDGNSNQPQHF
len: 18
v_gene: TRBV27
abundance: few
j_gene: TRBJ1-5
d_gene: NA

CDR3nt: TGTGCCAGCAGTAGCAGTGATGAGGGGAGCTATGGCTACACCTTC
CDR3aa: CASSSSDEGSYGYTF
len: 15
v_gene: TRBV6-6
abundance: NA
j_gene: TRBJ1-2
d_gene: NA

CDR3nt: TGTGCCAGCAGGCCAGATAATTACTACACTGAAGCTTTCTTT
CDR3aa: CASRPDNYYTEAFF
len: 14
v_gene: TRBV27
abundance: NA
j_gene: TRBJ1-1
d_gene: NA

CDR3nt: TGCAGTGCTAGAGCCGCACGACAGTTGACCCAAGAGACCCAGTACTTC
CDR3aa: CSARAARQLTQETQYF
len: 16
v_gene: TRBV20-1
abundance: NA
j_gene: TRBJ2-5
d_gene: NA

CDR3nt: TGCAGTGCTAGGGGACAAAGGGGCGGGTACGAGCAGTACTTC
CDR3aa: CSARGQRGGYEQYF
len: 14
v_gene: TRBV20-1
abundance: few
j_gene: TRBJ2-7
d_gene: NA

CDR3nt: TGTGCCATCAGTGTAGGGACAGGGGGTGGCACTGAAGCTTTCTTT
CDR3aa: CAISVGTGGGTEAFF
len: 15
v_gene: TRBV10-3
abundance: NA
j_gene: TRBJ1-1
d_gene: TRBD1

CDR3nt: TGTGCCACCAGCATAGCTAGCGGGTGGGGTGAGCAGTTATTC
CDR3aa: CATSIASGWGEQLF
len: 14
v_gene: TRBV15
abundance: NA
j_gene: TRBJ2-1
d_gene: TRBD2

CDR3nt: TGTGCCAGCAGCCCGGGACATTCGACGGACTATGGCTACACCTTC
CDR3aa: CASSPGHSTDYGYTF
len: 15
v_gene: TRBV11-2
abundance: NA
j_gene: TRBJ1-2
d_gene: NA

CDR3nt: TGTGCCAGCAGTGGCCCCGAGGAGACCCAGTACTTC
CDR3aa: CASSGPEETQYF
len: 12
v_gene: TRBV6-6
abundance: many
j_gene: TRBJ2-5
d_gene: NA

CDR3nt: TGTGCCGTCCAGCAGCTCTACAATGAGCAGTTCTTC
CDR3aa: CAVQQLYNEQFF
len: 12
v_gene: TRBV24-1
abundance: few
j_gene: TRBJ2-1
d_gene: NA

CDR3nt: TGCAGTGCTAGACAGGGAAGTCAGCCCCAGCATTTT
CDR3aa: CSARQGSQPQHF
len: 12
v_gene: TRBV20-1
abundance: once
j_gene: TRBJ1-5
d_gene: NA

CDR3nt: TGTGCCAGCAGCTTTAAGGGGACTAGCGGTCGGAGTGAGCAGTTCTTC
CDR3aa: CASSFKGTSGRSEQFF
len: 16
v_gene: TRBV5-6
abundance: NA
j_gene: TRBJ2-1
d_gene: TRBD2

CDR3nt: TGTGCCAGCAGTGAGTTCGGCAGAAACTATGGCTACACCTTC
CDR3aa: CASSEFGRNYGYTF
len: 14
v_gene: TRBV2
abundance: NA
j_gene: TRBJ1-2
d_gene: NA

CDR3nt: TGTGCCAGCAGCCAAGATCTCGTGGGAGGGTACAATGAGAAGTACTTC
CDR3aa: CASSQDLVGGYNEKYF
len: 16
v_gene: TRBV4-2
abundance: NA
j_gene: TRBJ2-7
d_gene: TRBD2

CDR3nt: TGTGCCAGTTCCGAGGGGGGGGGCTATCATGAGCAGTTCTTC
CDR3aa: CASSEGGGYHEQFF
len: 14
v_gene: TRBV7-3
abundance: few
j_gene: TRBJ2-1
d_gene: NA

CDR3nt: TGTGCCAGCAGTGACCCCAGCGGGGATTACAATGAGCAGTTCTTC
CDR3aa: CASSDPSGDYNEQFF
len: 15
v_gene: TRBV6-4
abundance: NA
j_gene: TRBJ2-1
d_gene: TRBD2

CDR3nt: TGTGCCAGCAGCTCCAGGGACCCAATAGATACGCAGTATTTT
CDR3aa: CASSSRDPIDTQYF
len: 14
v_gene: TRBV7-2
abundance: NA
j_gene: TRBJ2-3
d_gene: NA

CDR3nt: TGCGCCAGCAGCCAAGTCTTTACAGCCGATTATCAGCCCCAGCATTTT
CDR3aa: CASSQVFTADYQPQHF
len: 16
v_gene: TRBV4-1
abundance: few
j_gene: TRBJ1-5
d_gene: NA

CDR3nt: TGCAGTGCTAGGAACAGTGGGGGGAACACTGAAGCTTTCTTT
CDR3aa: CSARNSGGNTEAFF
len: 14
v_gene: TRBV20-1
abundance: NA
j_gene: TRBJ1-1
d_gene: NA

CDR3nt: TGTACCAGCAGCCAAGAGGGGAGCGGGATATTGTCCTACGAGCAGTACTTC
CDR3aa: CTSSQEGSGILSYEQYF
len: 17
v_gene: TRBV4-2
abundance: once
j_gene: TRBJ2-7
d_gene: TRBD2

CDR3nt: TGCGCCAGCAGCCCACAGGGACAGGGTATATCCTACAATGAGCAGTTCTTC
CDR3aa: CASSPQGQGISYNEQFF
len: 17
v_gene: TRBV5-1
abundance: NA
j_gene: TRBJ2-1
d_gene: TRBD1

CDR3nt: TGCAGTGCTGGGGGACAGACCACTGAAGCTTTCTTT
CDR3aa: CSAGGQTTEAFF
len: 12
v_gene: TRBV20-1
abundance: few
j_gene: TRBJ1-1
d_gene: TRBD1

CDR3nt: TGTGCCAGCAGCTTCTCCGACAGGGGACGCGGCTACACCTTC
CDR3aa: CASSFSDRGRGYTF
len: 14
v_gene: TRBV7-9
abundance: NA
j_gene: TRBJ1-2
d_gene: TRBD1

CDR3nt: TGTGCCAGCAGTTACTCGGGACAGCTCAATCAGCCCCAGCATTTT
CDR3aa: CASSYSGQLNQPQHF
len: 15
v_gene: TRBV6-5
abundance: few
j_gene: TRBJ1-5
d_gene: TRBD1

CDR3nt: TGTGCCAGCAGCCCGAGACTAGCGGGAGGGCCAACAGGTTCGAGGACCCAGTACTTC
CDR3aa: CASSPRLAGGPTGSRTQYF
len: 19
v_gene: TRBV9
abundance: NA
j_gene: TRBJ2-5
d_gene: TRBD2

CDR3nt: TGTGCCACCAGTGATCCCAAGGCCATTTCAGATACGCAGTATTTT
CDR3aa: CATSDPKAISDTQYF
len: 15
v_gene: TRBV24-1
abundance: few
j_gene: TRBJ2-3
d_gene: NA

CDR3nt: TGTGCCAGCAGTTACGGGGGAGGGGACAACACCGGGGAGCTGTTTTTT
CDR3aa: CASSYGGGDNTGELFF
len: 16
v_gene: TRBV6-2/TRBV6-3
abundance: few
j_gene: TRBJ2-2
d_gene: TRBD2

CDR3nt: TGTGCCAGCAGCCCCCACGGGGGGACTACTTACTACGAGCAGTACTTC
CDR3aa: CASSPHGGTTYYEQYF
len: 16
v_gene: TRBV9
abundance: NA
j_gene: TRBJ2-7
d_gene: TRBD2

CDR3nt: TGTGCCAGCAGCGTAGGGGGTAGCGGGAGATACAATGAGCAGTTCTTC
CDR3aa: CASSVGGSGRYNEQFF
len: 16
v_gene: TRBV9
abundance: NA
j_gene: TRBJ2-1
d_gene: TRBD2

CDR3nt: TGTGCCAGCAGCGTAGGAGGGGGAATCACAGATACGCAGTATTTT
CDR3aa: CASSVGGGITDTQYF
len: 15
v_gene: TRBV9
abundance: few
j_gene: TRBJ2-3
d_gene: NA

CDR3nt: TGTGCCAGCAGTAGCCCGGGACAGGGGGCTCAAGAGACCCAGTACTTC
CDR3aa: CASSSPGQGAQETQYF
len: 16
v_gene: TRBV27
abundance: NA
j_gene: TRBJ2-5
d_gene: TRBD1